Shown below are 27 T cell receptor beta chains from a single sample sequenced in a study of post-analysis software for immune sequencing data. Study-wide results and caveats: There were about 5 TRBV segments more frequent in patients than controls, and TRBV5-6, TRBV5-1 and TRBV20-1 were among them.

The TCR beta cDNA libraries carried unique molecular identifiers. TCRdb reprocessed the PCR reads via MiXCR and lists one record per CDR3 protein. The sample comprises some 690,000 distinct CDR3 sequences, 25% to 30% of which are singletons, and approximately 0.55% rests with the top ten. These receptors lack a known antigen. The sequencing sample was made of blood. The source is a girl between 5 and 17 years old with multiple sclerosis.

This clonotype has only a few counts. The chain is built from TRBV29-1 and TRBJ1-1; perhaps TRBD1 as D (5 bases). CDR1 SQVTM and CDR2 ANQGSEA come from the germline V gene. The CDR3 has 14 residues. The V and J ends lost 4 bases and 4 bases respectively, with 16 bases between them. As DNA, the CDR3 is TGCAGCGTTGGGGGCGTAGGGTATAGCACTGAAGCTTTCTTT. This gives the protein CSVGGVGYSTEAFF.

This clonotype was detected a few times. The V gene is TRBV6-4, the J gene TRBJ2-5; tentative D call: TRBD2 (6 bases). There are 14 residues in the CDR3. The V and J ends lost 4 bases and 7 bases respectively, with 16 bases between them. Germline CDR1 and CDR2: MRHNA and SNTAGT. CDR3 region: CASSGTTQKGTQYF. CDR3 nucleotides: TGTGCCAGCAGTGGGACTACCCAGAAGGGGACCCAGTACTTC.

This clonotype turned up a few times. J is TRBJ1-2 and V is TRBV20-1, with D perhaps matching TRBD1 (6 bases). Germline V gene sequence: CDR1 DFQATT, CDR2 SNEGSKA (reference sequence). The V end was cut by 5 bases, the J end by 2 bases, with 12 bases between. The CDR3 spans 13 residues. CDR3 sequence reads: CSAATGENYGYTF. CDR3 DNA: TGCAGTGCTGCGACAGGAGAAAACTATGGCTACACCTTC.

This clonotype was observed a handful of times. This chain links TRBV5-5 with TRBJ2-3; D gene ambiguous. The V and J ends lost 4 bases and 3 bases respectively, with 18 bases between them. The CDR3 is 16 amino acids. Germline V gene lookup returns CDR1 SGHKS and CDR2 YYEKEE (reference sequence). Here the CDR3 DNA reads TGTGCCAGCAGCCCCGAAAATATGGACGGGACAGATACGCAGTATTTT. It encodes CASSPENMDGTDTQYF.

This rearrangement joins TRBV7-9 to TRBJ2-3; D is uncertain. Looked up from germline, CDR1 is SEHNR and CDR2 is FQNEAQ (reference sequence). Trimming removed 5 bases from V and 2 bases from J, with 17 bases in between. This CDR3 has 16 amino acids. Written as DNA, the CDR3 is TGTGCCAGCAGCACCCGTGGACCCGACAACACAGATACGCAGTATTTT. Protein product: CASSTRGPDNTDTQYF.

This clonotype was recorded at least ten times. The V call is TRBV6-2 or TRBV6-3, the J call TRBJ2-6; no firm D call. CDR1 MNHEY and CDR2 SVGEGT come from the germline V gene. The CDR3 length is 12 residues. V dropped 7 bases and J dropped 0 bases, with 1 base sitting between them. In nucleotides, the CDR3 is TGTGCCAGCACCTCTGGGGCCAACGTCCTGACTTTC. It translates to CASTSGANVLTF.

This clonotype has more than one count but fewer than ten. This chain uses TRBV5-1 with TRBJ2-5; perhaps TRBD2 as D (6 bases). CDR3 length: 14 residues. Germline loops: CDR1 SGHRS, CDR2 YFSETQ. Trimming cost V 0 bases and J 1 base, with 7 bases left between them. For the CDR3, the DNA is TGCGCCAGCAGCTTGGTTAGCGGCCAAGAGACCCAGTACTTC. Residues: CASSLVSGQETQYF.

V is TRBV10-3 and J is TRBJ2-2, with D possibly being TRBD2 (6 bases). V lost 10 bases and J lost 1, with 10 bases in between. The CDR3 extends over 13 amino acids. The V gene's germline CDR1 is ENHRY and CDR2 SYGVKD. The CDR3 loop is CATEGVNTGELFF. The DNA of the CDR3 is TGTGCCACGGAGGGAGTGAACACCGGGGAGCTGTTTTTT.

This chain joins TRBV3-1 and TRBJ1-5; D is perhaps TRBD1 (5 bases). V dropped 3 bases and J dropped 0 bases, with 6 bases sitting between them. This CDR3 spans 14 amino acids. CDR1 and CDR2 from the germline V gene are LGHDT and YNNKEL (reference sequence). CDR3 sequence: CASSHRDSNQPQHF. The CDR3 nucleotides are TGTGCCAGCAGCCACAGGGATAGCAATCAGCCCCAGCATTTT.

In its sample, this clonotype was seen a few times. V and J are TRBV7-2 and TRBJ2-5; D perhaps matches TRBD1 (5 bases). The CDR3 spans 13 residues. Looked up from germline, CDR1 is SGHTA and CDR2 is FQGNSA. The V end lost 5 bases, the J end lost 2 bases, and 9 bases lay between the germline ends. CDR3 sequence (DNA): TGTGCCAGCAGCCAGGGAAATCAAGAGACCCAGTACTTC. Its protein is CASSQGNQETQYF. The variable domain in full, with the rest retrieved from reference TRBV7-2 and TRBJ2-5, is GAGVSQSPSNKVTEKGKDVELRCDPISGHTALYWYRQSLGQGLEFLIYFQGNSAPDKSGLPSDRFSAERTGGSVSTLTIQRTQQEDSAVYLCASSQGNQETQYFGPGTRLLVL.

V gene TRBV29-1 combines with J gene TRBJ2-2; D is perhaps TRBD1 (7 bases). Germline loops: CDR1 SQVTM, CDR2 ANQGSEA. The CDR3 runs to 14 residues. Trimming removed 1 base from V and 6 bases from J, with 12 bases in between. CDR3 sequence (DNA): TGCAGCGTTGAAGTATCCAGGGGGGCCGGGGAGCTGTTTTTT. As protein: CSVEVSRGAGELFF.

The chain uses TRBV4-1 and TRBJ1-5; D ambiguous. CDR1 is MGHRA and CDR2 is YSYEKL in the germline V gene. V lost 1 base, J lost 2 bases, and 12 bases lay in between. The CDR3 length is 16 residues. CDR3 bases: TGCGCCAGCAGCCAAGTTCTGGCGGTGGGCAATCAGCCCCAGCATTTT. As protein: CASSQVLAVGNQPQHF.

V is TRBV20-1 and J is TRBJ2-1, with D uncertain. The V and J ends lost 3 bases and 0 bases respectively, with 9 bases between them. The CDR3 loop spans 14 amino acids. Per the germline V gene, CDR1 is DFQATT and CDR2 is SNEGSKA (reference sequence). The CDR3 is CSASRVSSYNEQFF. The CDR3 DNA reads TGCAGTGCTAGCCGAGTTTCCTCCTACAATGAGCAGTTCTTC.

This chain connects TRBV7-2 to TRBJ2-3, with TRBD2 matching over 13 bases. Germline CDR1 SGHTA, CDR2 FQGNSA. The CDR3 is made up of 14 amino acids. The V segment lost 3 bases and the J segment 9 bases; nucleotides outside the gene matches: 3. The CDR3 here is CASSFTSGGATQYF. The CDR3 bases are TGTGCCAGCAGCTTCACTAGCGGGGGGGCGACGCAGTATTTT.

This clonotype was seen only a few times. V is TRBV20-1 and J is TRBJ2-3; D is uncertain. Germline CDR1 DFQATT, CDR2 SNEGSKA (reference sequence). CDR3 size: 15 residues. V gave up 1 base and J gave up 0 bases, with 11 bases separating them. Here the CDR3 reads CSARGLTDSTDTQYF. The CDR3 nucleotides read TGCAGTGCTAGAGGGCTCACGGATAGCACAGATACGCAGTATTTT.

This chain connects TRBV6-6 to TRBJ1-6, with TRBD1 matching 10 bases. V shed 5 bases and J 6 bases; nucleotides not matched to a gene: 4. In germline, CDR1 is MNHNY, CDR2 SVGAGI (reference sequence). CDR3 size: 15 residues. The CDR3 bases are TGTGCCAGCAGTACCCGGGACAGGGGTAATTCACCCCTCCACTTT. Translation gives CASSTRDRGNSPLHF.

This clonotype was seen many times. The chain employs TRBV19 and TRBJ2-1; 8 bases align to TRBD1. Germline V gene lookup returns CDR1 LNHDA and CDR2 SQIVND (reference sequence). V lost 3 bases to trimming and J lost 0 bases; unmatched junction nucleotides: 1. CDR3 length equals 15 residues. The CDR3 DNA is TGTGCCAGTAGTATTACAGGGGGCTCCTACAATGAGCAGTTCTTC. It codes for CASSITGGSYNEQFF.

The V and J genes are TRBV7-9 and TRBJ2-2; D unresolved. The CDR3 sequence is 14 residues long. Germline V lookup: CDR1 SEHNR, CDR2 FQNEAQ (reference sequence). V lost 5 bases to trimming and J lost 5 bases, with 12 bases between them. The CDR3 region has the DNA TGTGCCAGCAGCGTTCTTCTTGGGACCGGGGAGCTGTTTTTT. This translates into CASSVLLGTGELFF. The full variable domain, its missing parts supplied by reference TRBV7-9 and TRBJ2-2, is DTGVSQNPRHKITKRGQNVTFRCDPISEHNRLYWYRQTLGQGPEFLTYFQNEAQLEKSRLLSDRFSAERPKGSFSTLEIQRTEQGDSAMYLCASSVLLGTGELFFGEGSRLTVL.

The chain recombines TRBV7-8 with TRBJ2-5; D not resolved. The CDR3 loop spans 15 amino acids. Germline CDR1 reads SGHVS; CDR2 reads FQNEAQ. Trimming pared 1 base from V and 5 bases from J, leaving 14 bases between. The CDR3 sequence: CASSLEIVLRETQYF. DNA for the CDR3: TGTGCCAGCAGCTTAGAAATTGTGCTTCGGGAGACCCAGTACTTC.

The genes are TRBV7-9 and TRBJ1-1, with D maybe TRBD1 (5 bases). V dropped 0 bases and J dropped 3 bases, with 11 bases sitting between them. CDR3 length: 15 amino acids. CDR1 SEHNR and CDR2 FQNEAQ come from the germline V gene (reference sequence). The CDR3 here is CASSLAKWGDTEAFF. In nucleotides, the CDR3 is TGTGCCAGCAGCTTAGCAAAGTGGGGGGACACTGAAGCTTTCTTT.

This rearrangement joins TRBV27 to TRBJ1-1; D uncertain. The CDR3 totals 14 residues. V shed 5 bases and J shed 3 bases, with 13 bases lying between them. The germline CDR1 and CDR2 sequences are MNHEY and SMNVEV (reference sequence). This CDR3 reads CASSPYDGDTEAFF. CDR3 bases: TGTGCCAGCAGTCCGTACGACGGAGACACTGAAGCTTTCTTT.

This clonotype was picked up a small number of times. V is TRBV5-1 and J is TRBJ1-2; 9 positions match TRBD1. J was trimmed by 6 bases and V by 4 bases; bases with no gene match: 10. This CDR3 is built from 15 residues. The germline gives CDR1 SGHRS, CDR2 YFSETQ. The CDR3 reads CASSDSPGQGHGYTF. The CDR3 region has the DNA TGCGCCAGCAGCGATTCTCCGGGACAGGGACATGGCTACACCTTC.

The CDR3 spells CASSPGTGRANEQFF. The CDR3 DNA reads as TGCGCCAGCAGCCCCGGGACAGGGCGGGCCAATGAGCAGTTCTTC. V and J are TRBV5-1 and TRBJ2-1; 9 bases align to TRBD1. The J segment lost 6 bases and the V segment lost 4 bases, leaving 8 bases of the junction unmatched. CDR3 size: 15 residues. Germline V gives CDR1 SGHRS, CDR2 YFSETQ.

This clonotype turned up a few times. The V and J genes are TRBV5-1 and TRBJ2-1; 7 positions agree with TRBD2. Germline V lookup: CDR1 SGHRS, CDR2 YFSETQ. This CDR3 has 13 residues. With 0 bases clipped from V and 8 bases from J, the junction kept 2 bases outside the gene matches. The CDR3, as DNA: TGCGCCAGCAGCTTGGTGGGAGGGGATGAGCAGTTCTTC. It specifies CASSLVGGDEQFF.

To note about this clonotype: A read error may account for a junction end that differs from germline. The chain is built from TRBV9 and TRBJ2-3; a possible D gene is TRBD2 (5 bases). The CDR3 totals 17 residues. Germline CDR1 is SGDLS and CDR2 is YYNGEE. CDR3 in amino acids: CANSVGGSKEVADTQYF. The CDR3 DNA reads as TGTGCCAACAGCGTAGGAGGATCCAAGGAAGTCGCAGATACGCAGTATTTT.

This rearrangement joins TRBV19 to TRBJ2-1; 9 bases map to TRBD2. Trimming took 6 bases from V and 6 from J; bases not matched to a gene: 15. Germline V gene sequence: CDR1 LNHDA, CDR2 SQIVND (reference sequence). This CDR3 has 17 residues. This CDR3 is CASRPLRAGGRLNEQFF. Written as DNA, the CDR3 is TGTGCCAGTAGACCTTTAAGGGCGGGAGGGCGTCTCAATGAGCAGTTCTTC.

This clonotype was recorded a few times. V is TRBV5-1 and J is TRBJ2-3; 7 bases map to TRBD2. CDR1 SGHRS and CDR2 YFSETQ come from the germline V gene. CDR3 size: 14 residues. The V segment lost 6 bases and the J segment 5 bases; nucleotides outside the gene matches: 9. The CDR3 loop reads CASNPPGGGDTQYF. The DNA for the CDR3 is TGCGCCAGCAACCCTCCGGGGGGAGGAGATACGCAGTATTTT.